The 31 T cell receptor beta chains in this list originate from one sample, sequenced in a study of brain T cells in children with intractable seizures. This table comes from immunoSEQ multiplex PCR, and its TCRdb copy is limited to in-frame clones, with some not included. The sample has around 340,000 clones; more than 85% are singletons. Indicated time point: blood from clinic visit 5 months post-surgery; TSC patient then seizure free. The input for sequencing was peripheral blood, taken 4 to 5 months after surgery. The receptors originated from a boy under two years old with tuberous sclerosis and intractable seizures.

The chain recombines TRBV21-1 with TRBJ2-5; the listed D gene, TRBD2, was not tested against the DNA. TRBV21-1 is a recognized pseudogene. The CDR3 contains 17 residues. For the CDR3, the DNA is TGTGCCAGCAGCCCCCCCAGGAGGCTAGCGAAACAAGAGACCCAGTACTTC. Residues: CASSPPRRLAKQETQYF.

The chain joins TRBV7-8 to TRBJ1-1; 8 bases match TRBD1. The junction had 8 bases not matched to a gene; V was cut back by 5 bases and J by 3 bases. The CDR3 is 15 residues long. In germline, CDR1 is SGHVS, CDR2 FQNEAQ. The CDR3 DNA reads TGTGCCAGCAGCAAGGGACAGGTTTTATACACTGAAGCTTTCTTT. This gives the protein CASSKGQVLYTEAFF. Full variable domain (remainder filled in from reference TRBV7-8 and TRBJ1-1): GAGVSQSPRYKVAKRGQDVALRCDPISGHVSLFWYQQALGQGPEFLTYFQNEAQLDKSGLPSDRFFAERPEGSVSTLKIQRTQQEDSAVYLCASSKGQVLYTEAFFGQGTRLTVV.

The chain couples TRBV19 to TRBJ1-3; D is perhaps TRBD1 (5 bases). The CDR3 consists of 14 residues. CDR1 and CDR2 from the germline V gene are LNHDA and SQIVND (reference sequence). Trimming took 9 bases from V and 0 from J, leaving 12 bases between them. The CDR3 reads CASDGGYSGNTIYF. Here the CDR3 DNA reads TGTGCCAGCGATGGGGGGTACTCTGGAAACACCATATATTTT.

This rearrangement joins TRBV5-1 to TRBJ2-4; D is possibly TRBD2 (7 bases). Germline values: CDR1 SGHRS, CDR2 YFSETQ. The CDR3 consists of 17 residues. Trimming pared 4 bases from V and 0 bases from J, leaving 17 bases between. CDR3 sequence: CASSRGASTLAKNIQYF. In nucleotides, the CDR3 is TGCGCCAGCAGCCGGGGGGCAAGCACTCTAGCCAAAAACATTCAGTACTTC.

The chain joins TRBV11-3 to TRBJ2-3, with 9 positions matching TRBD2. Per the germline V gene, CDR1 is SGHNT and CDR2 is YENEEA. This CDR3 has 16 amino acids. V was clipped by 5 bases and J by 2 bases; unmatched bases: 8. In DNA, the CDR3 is TGTGCCAGCAGCGCCCCAGCGGGAGGATTCACAGATACGCAGTATTTT. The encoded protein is CASSAPAGGFTDTQYF.

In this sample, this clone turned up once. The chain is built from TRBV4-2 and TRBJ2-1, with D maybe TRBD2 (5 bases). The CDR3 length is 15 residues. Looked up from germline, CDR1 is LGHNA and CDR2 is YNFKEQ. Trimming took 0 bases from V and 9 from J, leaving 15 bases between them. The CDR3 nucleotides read TGTGCCAGCAGCCAAGAAGTAAGAGACGCGGGTGAGCAGTTCTTC. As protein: CASSQEVRDAGEQFF.

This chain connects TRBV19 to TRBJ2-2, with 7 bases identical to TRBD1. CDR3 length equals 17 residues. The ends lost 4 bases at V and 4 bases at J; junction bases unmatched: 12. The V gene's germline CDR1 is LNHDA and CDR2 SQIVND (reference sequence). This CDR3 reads CASSTPGTVNPTGELFF. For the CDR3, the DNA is TGTGCCAGTAGTACTCCCGGGACAGTCAACCCCACCGGGGAGCTGTTTTTT.

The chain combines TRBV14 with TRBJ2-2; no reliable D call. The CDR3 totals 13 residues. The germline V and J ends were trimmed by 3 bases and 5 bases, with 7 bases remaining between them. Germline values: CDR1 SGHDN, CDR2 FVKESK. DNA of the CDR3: TGTGCCAGCAGCCAGGGTTGGACCGGGGAGCTGTTTTTT. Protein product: CASSQGWTGELFF. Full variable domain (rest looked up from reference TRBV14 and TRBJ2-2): EAGVTQFPSHSVIEKGQTVTLRCDPISGHDNLYWYRRVMGKEIKFLLHFVKESKQDESGMPNNRFLAERTGGTYSTLKVQPAELEDSGVYFCASSQGWTGELFFGEGSRLTVL.

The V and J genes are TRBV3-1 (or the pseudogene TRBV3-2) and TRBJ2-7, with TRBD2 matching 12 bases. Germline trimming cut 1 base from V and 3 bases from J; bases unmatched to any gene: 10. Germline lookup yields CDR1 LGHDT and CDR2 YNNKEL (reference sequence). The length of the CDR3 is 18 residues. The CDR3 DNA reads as TGTGCCAGCAGCCAAGGTGCACTAGCGGGGGGCACCTACTACGAGCAGTACTTC. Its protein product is CASSQGALAGGTYYEQYF.

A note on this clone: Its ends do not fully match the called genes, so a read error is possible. CDR3: CASSYNPGGAKDF. The CDR3 DNA reads TGTGCCAGCAGTTACAATCCGGGGGGCGCGAAGGACTTC. The chain carries TRBV6-5 and TRBJ2-4, with D possibly being TRBD2 (7 bases). Germline assignment: CDR1 MNHEY and CDR2 SVGAGI. This CDR3 is 13 amino acids long.

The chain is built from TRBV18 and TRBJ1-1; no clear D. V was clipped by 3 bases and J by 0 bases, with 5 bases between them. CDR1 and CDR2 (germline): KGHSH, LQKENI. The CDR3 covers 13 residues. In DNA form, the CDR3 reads TGTGCCAGCTCACCGCGGATGAACACTGAAGCTTTCTTT. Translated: CASSPRMNTEAFF.

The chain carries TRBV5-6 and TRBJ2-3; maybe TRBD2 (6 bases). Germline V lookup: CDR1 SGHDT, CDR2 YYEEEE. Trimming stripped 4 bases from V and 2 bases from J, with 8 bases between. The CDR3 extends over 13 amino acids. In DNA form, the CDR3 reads TGTGCCAGCAGCAGGACTAACACAGATACGCAGTATTTT. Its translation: CASSRTNTDTQYF.

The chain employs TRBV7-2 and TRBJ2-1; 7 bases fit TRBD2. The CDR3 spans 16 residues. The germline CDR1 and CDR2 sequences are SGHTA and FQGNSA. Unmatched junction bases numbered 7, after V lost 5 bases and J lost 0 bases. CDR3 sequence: CASSLWGGSSYNEQFF. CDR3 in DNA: TGTGCCAGCAGCCTATGGGGGGGGAGCTCCTACAATGAGCAGTTCTTC.

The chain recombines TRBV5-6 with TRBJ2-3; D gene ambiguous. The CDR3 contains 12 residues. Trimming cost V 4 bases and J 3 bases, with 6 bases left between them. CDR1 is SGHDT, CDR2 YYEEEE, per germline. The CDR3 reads CASSAGTDTQYF. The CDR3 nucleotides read TGTGCCAGCAGCGCTGGGACAGATACGCAGTATTTT.

CDR3 residues: CASFLSGTSGRSTDTQYF. The CDR3 DNA sequence: TGTGCCAGCTTCTTATCCGGGACTAGCGGGAGGAGCACAGATACGCAGTATTTT. The V call is TRBV2, the J call TRBJ2-3; 15 positions match TRBD2. Losses at the gene ends were 8 bases for V and 0 bases for J; bases not matched to a gene: 9. The CDR3 is 18 residues long. CDR1 SNHLY and CDR2 FYNNEI come from the germline V gene.

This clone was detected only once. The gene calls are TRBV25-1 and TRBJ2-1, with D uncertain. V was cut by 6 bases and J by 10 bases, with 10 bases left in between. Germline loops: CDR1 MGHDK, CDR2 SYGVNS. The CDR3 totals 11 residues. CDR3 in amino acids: CASSFRREQFF. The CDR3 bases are TGTGCCAGCAGCTTCCGCAGAGAGCAGTTCTTC.

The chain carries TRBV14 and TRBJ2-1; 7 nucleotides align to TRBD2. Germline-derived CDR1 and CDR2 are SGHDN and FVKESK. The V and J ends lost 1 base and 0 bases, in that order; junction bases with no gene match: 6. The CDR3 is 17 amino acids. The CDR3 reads CASSQVVGGSSYNEQFF. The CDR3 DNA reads TGTGCCAGCAGCCAAGTAGTTGGCGGGAGCTCCTACAATGAGCAGTTCTTC.

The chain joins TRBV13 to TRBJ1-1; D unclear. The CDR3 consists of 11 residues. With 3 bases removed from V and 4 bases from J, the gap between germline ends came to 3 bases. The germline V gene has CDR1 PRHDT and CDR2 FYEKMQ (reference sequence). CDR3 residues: CASSLITEAFF. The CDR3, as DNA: TGTGCCAGCAGCTTGATCACTGAAGCTTTCTTT.

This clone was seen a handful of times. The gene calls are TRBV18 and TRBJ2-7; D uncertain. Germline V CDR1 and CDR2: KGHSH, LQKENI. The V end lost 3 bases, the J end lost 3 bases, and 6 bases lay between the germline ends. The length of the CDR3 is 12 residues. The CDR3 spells CASSPESYEQYF. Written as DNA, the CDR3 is TGTGCCAGCTCACCGGAGAGCTACGAGCAGTACTTC.

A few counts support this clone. CDR3 in amino acids: CASSYGRYYEQYF. DNA of the CDR3: TGTGCCAGCAGTTACGGGCGATACTACGAGCAGTACTTC. The chain recombines TRBV27 with TRBJ2-7; no clear D gene. V lost 4 bases and J lost 3, with 10 bases in between. The CDR3 spans 13 residues. Germline-derived CDR1 and CDR2 are MNHEY and SMNVEV (reference sequence).

CDR3 loop: CASSIKFLSGRAAYYEQYF. The CDR3 region has the DNA TGTGCCAGTAGTATCAAGTTTCTTAGCGGGAGGGCCGCGTACTACGAGCAGTACTTC. The chain employs TRBV19 and TRBJ2-7, with 11 bases matching TRBD2. Looked up from germline, CDR1 is LNHDA and CDR2 is SQIVND (reference sequence). The CDR3 sequence is 19 residues long. Germline trimming cut 3 bases from V and 3 bases from J; bases unmatched to any gene: 16.

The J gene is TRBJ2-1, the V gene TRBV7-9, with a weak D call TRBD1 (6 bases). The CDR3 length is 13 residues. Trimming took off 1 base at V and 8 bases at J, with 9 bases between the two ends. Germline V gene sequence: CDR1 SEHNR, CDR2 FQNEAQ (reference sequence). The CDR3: CASSLGGGDEQFF. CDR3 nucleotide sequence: TGTGCCAGCAGCTTAGGAGGGGGAGATGAGCAGTTCTTC.

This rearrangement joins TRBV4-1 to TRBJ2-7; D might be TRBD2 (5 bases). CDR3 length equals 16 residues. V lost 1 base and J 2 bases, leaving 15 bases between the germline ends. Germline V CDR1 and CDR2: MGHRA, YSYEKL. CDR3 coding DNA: TGCGCCAGCAGCCAAGCGGGAAAGGGAAGGGCCTACGAGCAGTACTTC. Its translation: CASSQAGKGRAYEQYF.

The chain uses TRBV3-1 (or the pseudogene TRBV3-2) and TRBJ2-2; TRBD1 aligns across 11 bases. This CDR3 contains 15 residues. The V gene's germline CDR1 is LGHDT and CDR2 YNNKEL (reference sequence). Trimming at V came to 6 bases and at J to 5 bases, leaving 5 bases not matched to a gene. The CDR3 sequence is CASRPDRGRTGELFF. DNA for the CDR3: TGTGCCAGCAGACCGGACAGGGGGCGAACCGGGGAGCTGTTTTTT.

CDR3 in DNA: TGCGCCAGCGCTGCCGGGTCCCTATCCGAGCAGTACTTC. It translates to CASAAGSLSEQYF. The V and J genes are TRBV10-1 and TRBJ2-7; no definite D call. This CDR3 contains 13 residues. Germline loops: CDR1 WNHNN, CDR2 SYGVQD (reference sequence). V gave up 8 bases and J gave up 6 bases, with 17 bases separating them.

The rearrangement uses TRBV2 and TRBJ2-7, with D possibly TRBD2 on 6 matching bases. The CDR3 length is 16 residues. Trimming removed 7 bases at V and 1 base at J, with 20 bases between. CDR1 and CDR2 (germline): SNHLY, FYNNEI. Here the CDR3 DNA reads TGTGCCAGCACAATCTGGCTCCCGGGAGAGTCCTACGAGCAGTACTTC. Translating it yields CASTIWLPGESYEQYF. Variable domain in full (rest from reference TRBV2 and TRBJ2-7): EPEVTQTPSHQVTQMGQEVILRCVPISNHLYFYWYRQILGQKVEFLVSFYNNEISEKSEIFDDQFSVERPDGSNFTLKIRSTKLEDSAMYFCASTIWLPGESYEQYFGPGTRLTVT.

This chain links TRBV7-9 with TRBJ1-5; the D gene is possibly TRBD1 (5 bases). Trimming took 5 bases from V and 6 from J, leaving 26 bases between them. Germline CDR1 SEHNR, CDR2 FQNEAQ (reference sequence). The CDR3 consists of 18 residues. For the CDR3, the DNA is TGTGCCAGCAGCCGACGGTCCGTTCAGCTCCTGGGGGGTCAGCCCCAGCATTTT. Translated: CASSRRSVQLLGGQPQHF.

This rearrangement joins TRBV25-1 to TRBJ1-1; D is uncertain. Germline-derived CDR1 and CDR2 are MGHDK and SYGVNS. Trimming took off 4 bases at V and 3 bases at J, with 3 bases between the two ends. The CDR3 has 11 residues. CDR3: CASSVDTEAFF. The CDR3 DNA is TGTGCCAGCAGTGTAGACACTGAAGCTTTCTTT.

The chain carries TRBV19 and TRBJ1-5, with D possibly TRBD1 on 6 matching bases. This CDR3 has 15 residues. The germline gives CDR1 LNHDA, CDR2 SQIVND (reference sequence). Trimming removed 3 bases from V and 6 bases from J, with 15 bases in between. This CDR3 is CASSIGDTPFQPQHF. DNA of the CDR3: TGTGCCAGTAGTATTGGGGACACCCCTTTTCAGCCCCAGCATTTT. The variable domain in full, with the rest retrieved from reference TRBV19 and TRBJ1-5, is DGGITQSPKYLFRKEGQNVTLSCEQNLNHDAMYWYRQDPGQGLRLIYYSQIVNDFQKGDIAEGYSVSREKKESFPLTVTSAQKNPTAFYLCASSIGDTPFQPQHFGDGTRLSIL.

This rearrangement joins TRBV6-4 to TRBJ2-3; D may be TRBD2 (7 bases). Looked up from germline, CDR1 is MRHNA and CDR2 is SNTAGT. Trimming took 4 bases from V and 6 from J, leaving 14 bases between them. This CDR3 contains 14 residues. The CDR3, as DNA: TGTGCCAGCAGTGGCGGGGGCGGTAGGGATACGCAGTATTTT. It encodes CASSGGGGRDTQYF.

The chain's CDR3 is CATASGDPDTQYF. The DNA for the CDR3 is TGTGCCACAGCCTCGGGTGACCCAGATACGCAGTATTTT. The chain links TRBV24-1 to TRBJ2-3; no clear D gene. Trimming pared 10 bases from V and 4 bases from J, leaving 14 bases between. The CDR3 contains 13 residues. The germline CDR1 and CDR2 sequences are KGHDR and SFDVKD.